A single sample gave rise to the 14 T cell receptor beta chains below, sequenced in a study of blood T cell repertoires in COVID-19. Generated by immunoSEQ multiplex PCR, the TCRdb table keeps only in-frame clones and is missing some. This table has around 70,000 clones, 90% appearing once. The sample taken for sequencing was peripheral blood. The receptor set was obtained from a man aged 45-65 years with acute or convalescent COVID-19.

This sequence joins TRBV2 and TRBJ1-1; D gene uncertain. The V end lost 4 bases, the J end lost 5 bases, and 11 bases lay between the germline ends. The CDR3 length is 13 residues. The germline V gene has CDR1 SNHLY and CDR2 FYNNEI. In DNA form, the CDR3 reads TGTGCCAGCAGTGTCCAGGTAATTACTGAAGCTTTCTTT. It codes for CASSVQVITEAFF.

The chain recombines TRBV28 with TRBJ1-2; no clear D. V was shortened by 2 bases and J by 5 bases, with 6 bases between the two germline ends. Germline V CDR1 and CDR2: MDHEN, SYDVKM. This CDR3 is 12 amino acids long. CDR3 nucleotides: TGTGCCAGCAGTTTAGGAGATTATGGCTACACCTTC. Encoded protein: CASSLGDYGYTF.

The CDR3 DNA reads as TGTGCCAGCAGTGTCGAGACCTACAATGAGCAGTTCTTC. Its translation: CASSVETYNEQFF. The chain links TRBV2 to TRBJ2-1; D gene uncertain. V was cut by 4 bases and J by 2 bases, with 6 bases left in between. The CDR3 extends over 13 amino acids. Germline V gene sequence: CDR1 SNHLY, CDR2 FYNNEI. Complete variable domain (other parts from reference TRBV2 and TRBJ2-1): EPEVTQTPSHQVTQMGQEVILRCVPISNHLYFYWYRQILGQKVEFLVSFYNNEISEKSEIFDDQFSVERPDGSNFTLKIRSTKLEDSAMYFCASSVETYNEQFFGPGTRLTVL.

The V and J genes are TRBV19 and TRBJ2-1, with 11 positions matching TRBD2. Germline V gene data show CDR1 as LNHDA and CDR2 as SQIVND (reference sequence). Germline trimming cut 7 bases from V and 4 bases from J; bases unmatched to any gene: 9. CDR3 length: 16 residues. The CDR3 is CASTPLAGAPYNEQFF. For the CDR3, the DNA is TGTGCCAGTACCCCACTAGCGGGAGCCCCGTACAATGAGCAGTTCTTC.

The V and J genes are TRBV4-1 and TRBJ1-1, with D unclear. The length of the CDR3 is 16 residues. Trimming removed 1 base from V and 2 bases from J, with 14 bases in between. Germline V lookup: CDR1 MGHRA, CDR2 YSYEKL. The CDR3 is CASSQVRVSINTEAFF. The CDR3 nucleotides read TGCGCCAGCAGCCAAGTCCGGGTCTCGATAAACACTGAAGCTTTCTTT.

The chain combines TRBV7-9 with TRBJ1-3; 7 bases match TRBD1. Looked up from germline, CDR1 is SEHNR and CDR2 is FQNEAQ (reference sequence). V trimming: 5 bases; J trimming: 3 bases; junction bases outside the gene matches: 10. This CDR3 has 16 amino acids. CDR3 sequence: CASSPKGQNLGNTIYF. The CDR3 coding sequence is TGTGCCAGCAGCCCAAAGGGACAGAACCTTGGAAACACCATATATTTT.

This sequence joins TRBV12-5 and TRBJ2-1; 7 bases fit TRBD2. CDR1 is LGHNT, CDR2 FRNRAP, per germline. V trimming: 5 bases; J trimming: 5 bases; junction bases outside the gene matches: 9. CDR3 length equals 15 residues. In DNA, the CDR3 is TGTGCTAGTGGTGCCGGGGGGACTCTCCACAATGAGCAGTTCTTC. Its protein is CASGAGGTLHNEQFF.

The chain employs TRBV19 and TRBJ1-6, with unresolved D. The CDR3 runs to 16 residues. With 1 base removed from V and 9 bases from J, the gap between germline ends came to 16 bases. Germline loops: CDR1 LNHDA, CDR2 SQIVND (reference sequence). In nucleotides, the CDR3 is TGTGCCAGTAGTATAGGTCTAAGCGGGTCCGGTTCACCCCTCCACTTT. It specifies CASSIGLSGSGSPLHF.

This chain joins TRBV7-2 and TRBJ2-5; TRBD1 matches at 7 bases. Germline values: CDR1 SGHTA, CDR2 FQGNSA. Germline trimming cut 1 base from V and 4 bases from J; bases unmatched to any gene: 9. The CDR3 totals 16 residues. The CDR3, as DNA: TGTGCCAGCAGCTTAGGCCCCGACAGGGCGGCAGAGACCCAGTACTTC. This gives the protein CASSLGPDRAAETQYF.

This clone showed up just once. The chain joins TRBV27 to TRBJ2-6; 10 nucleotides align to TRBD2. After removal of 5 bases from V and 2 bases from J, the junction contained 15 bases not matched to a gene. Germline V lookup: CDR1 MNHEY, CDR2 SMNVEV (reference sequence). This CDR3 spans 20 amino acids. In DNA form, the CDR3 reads TGTGCCAGCAGTAGGCTGCGGAGCGGGAGGGCCTCGGCTGGGGCCAACGTCCTGACTTTC. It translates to CASSRLRSGRASAGANVLTF.

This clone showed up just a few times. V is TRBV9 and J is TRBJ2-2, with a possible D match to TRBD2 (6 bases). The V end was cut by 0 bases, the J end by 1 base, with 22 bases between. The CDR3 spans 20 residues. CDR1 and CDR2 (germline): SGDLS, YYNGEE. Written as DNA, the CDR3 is TGTGCCAGCAGCGTAGAAGGTACTAGCTTGTGGAGAAGGAACACCGGGGAGCTGTTTTTT. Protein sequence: CASSVEGTSLWRRNTGELFF.

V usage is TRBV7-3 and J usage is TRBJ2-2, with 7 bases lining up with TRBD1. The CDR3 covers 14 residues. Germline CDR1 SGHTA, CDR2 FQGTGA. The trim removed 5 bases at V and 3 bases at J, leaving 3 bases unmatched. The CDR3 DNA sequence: TGTGCCAGCAGCCCCGGACAGGACACCGGGGAGCTGTTTTTT. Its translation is CASSPGQDTGELFF. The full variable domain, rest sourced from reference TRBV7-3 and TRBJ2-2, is GAGVSQTPSNKVTEKGKYVELRCDPISGHTALYWYRQSLGQGPEFLIYFQGTGAADDSGLPNDRFFAVRPEGSVSTLKIQRTERGDSAVYLCASSPGQDTGELFFGEGSRLTVL.

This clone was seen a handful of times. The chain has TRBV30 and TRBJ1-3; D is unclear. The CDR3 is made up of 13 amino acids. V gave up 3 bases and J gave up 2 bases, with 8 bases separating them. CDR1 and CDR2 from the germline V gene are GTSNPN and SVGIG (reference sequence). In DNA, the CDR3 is TGTGCCTGGAGAAAGCCTCCTGGAAACACCATATATTTT. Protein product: CAWRKPPGNTIYF.

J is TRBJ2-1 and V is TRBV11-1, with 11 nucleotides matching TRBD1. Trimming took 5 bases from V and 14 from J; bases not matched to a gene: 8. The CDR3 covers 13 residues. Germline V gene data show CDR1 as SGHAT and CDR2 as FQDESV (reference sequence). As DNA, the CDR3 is TGTGCCAGCAGCCCAGGGACAGGGGGTGTTAAGTTCTTC. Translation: CASSPGTGGVKFF.